This T cell receptor beta chain was recorded in a study of CD4+ T cells in melanoma (dated by TCRdb to the early 2020s). Broadly, across the study: Neoantigen-specific CD4+ T cells in human melanoma were what the study investigated. Paper-wide results and their limitations: Neoantigen-specific CD4+ T cells were reported to be correlated with the function of CD8+ T cells, macrophages and B cells. Neoantigen-specific CD4+ T cells in melanoma were reported to show diverse differentiation states.

CDR3 length: 13 amino acids, cysteine to phenylalanine. The DNA shown is the 39-base CDR3, in frame from base 1. From a lookup of the germline V gene, CDR1 and CDR2 are MRHNA and SNTAGT. V loses 3 bases of germline sequence and J loses 7 bases, and the interval between the two ends is 7 bases. The method behind the library was the immunoSEQ multiplex PCR assay. TCRdb carries this immuneACCESS record with in-frame sequences only. Its versions omit some clonotypes, under half of them owing to an unresolved V gene in the studies checked, with the rest unexplained. In all, the sample holds around 14,000 clones, and 60% to 70% of those were seen once. The leading ten clones occupy roughly 15% of the sample. In the case of this clone: Which antigen it targets is not known. Qualities for individual bases were not recorded, and no much larger clone is one base off.

The donors were melanoma patients. Source material: cells from a culture (not recorded whether cultured in vitro). Recombination joined TRBV6-4 with TRBJ1-6; TRBD1 is perhaps the D gene, given 5 matching bases. The receptor's source is a human donor with melanoma. The DNA is as follows: TGTGCCAGCAGTGAAGGGGAAAATTCACCCCTCCACTTT. This sequence encodes CASSEGENSPLHF.